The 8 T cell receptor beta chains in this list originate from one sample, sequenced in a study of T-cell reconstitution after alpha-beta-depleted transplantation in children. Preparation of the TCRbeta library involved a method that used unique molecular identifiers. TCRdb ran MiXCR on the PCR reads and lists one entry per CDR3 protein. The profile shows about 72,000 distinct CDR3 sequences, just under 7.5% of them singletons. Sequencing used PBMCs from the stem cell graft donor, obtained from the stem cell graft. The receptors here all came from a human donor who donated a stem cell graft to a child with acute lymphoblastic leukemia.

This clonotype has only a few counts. The CDR3 here is CASSEPPGRGTYEQYF. DNA of the CDR3: TGTGCCAGCAGTGAACCCCCCGGGAGGGGAACCTACGAGCAGTACTTC. The chain uses TRBV6-1 and TRBJ2-7; the match to TRBD2 covers 8 bases. This CDR3 is built from 16 residues. V was pared by 2 bases and J by 2 bases, with 8 bases of the junction left unmatched. The germline V gene has CDR1 MNHNS and CDR2 SASEGT.

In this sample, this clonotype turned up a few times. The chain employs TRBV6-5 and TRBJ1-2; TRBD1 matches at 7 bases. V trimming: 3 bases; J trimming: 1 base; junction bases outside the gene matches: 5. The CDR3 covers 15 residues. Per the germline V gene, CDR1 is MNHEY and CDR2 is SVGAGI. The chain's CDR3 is CASSYGTAYNYGYTF. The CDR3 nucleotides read TGTGCCAGCAGTTATGGGACAGCTTATAACTATGGCTACACCTTC.

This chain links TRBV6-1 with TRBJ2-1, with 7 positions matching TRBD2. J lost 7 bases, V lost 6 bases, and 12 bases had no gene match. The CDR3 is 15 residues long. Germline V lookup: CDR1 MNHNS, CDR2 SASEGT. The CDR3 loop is CASSERRTSKNEQFF. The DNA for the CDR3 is TGTGCCAGCAGCGAACGGAGGACTAGTAAGAATGAGCAGTTCTTC.

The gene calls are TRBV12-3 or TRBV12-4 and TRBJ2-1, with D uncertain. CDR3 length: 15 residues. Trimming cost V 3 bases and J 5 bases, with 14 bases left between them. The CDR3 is CASSFRARPDNEQFF. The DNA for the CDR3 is TGTGCCAGCAGTTTTAGGGCCAGACCGGACAATGAGCAGTTCTTC.

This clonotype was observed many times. This chain's CDR3 is CASSGGTPYRNEQFF. DNA for the CDR3: TGCGCCAGCAGTGGGGGGACACCCTACCGCAATGAGCAGTTCTTC. The chain joins TRBV10-2 to TRBJ2-1; a possible D gene is TRBD1 (6 bases). This CDR3 contains 15 residues. Germline V CDR1 and CDR2: WSHSY, SAAADI. V lost 4 bases and J 6 bases, leaving 16 bases between the germline ends.

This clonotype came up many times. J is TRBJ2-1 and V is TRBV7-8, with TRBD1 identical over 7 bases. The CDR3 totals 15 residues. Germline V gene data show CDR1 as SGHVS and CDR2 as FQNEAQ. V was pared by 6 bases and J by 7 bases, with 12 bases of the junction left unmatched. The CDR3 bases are TGTGCCAGCAGTCCCCGGGACAGCCTCTGGAATGAGCAGTTCTTC. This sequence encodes CASSPRDSLWNEQFF.

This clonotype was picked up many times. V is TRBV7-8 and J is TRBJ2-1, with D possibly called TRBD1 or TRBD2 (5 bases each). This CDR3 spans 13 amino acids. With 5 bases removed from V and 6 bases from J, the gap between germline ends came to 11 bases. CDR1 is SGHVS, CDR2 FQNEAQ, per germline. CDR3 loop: CASSPGTSNEQFF. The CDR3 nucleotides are TGTGCCAGCAGCCCCGGGACCAGCAATGAGCAGTTCTTC.

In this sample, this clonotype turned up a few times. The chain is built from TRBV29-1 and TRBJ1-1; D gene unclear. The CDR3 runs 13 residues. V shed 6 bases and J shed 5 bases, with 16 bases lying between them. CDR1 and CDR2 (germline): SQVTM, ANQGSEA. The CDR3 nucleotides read TGCAGCGTCTCCCGACTGATGAGAACTGAAGCTTTCTTT. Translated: CSVSRLMRTEAFF.